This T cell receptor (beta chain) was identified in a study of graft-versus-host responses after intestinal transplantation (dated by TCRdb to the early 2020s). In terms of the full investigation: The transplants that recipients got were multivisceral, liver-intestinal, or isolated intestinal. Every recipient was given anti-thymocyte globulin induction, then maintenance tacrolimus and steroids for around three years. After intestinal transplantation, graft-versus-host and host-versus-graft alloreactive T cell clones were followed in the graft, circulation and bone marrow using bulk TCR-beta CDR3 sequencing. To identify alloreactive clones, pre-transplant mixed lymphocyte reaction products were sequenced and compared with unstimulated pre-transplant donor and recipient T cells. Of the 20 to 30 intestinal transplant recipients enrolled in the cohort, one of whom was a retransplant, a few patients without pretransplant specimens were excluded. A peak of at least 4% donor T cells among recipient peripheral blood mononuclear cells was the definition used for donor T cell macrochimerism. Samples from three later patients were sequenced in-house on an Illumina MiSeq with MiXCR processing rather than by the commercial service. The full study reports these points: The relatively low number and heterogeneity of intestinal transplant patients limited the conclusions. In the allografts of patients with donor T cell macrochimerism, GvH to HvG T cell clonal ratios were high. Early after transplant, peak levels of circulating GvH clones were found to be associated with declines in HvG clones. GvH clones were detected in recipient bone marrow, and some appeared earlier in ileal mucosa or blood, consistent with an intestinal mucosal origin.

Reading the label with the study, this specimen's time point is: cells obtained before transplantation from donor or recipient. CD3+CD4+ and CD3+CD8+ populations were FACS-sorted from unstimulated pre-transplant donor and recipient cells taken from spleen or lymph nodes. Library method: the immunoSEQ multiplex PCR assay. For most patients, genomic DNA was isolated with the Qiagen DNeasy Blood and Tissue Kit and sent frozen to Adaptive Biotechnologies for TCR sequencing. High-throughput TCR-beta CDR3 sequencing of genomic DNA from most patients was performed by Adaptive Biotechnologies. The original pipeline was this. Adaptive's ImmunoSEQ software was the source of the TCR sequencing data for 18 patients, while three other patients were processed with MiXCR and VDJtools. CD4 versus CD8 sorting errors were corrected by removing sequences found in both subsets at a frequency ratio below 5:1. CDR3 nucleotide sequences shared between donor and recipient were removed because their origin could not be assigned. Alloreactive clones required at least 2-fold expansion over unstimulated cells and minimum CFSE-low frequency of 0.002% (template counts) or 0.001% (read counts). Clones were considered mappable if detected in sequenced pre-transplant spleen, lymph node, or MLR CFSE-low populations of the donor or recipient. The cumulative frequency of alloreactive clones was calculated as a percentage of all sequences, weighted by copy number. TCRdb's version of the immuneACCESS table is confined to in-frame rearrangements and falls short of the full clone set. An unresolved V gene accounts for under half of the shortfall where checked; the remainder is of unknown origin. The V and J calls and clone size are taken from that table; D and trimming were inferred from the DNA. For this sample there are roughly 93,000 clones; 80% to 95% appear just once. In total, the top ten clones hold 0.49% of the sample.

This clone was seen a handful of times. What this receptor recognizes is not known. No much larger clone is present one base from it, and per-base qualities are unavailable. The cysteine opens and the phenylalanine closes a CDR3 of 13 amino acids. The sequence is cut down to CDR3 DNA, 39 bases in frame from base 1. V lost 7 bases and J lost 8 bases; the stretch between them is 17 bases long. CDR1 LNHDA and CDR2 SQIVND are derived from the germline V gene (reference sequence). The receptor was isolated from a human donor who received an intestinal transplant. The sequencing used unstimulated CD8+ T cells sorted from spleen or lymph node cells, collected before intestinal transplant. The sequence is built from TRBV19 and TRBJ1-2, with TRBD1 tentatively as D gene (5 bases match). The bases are TGTGCCAGTAAAATCTACGACAGTGACGGCTACACCTTC. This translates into CASKIYDSDGYTF. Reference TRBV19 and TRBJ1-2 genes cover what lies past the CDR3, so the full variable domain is DGGITQSPKYLFRKEGQNVTLSCEQNLNHDAMYWYRQDPGQGLRLIYYSQIVNDFQKGDIAEGYSVSREKKESFPLTVTSAQKNPTAFYLCASKIYDSDGYTFGSGTRLTVV.